The rows below give T cell receptor beta chains drawn from one sample of a study of T cell responses to AZD1222 COVID-19 vaccine. Libraries were prepared by immunoSEQ multiplex PCR; TCRdb keeps only in-frame clonotypes and omits some of them. The data show about 100,000 clones, more than 75% seen once. This specimen consisted of peripheral blood, obtained on day 0 of AZD1222 vaccination. The receptors stem from an adult in good health. Both conserved end residues are part of each CDR3. A D gene is named only where the DNA matches it firmly. Only part of the rows carry a size: once, few, many, or a class if the clone is expanded.

d_call: TRBD2
clone_size: -
j_call: TRBJ2-3
v_call: TRBV3-1/TRBV3-2
cdr3_nt: TGTGCCAGCAGCCCAATCCGTGCGGGGGGCACAGATACGCAGTATTTT
cdr3_aa: CASSPIRAGGTDTQYF

d_call: -
clone_size: -
j_call: TRBJ1-2
v_call: TRBV20-1
cdr3_nt: TGCAGTGCCACACCTCATAGCGACTACACCTTC
cdr3_aa: CSATPHSDYTF

d_call: TRBD2
clone_size: -
j_call: TRBJ2-3
v_call: TRBV9
cdr3_nt: TGTGCCAGCAGCGTACCGGGACTAGCGGGGGGTCTAAGCACAGATACGCAGTATTTT
cdr3_aa: CASSVPGLAGGLSTDTQYF

d_call: -
clone_size: -
j_call: TRBJ2-7
v_call: TRBV9
cdr3_nt: TGTGCCAGCAGCTCCAGCCGCATCCGGGGCTACGAGCAGTACTTC
cdr3_aa: CASSSSRIRGYEQYF

d_call: -
clone_size: -
j_call: TRBJ2-1
v_call: TRBV7-2
cdr3_nt: TGTGCCAGCAGCTTAGATGGGGGTCCCAATGAGCAGTTCTTC
cdr3_aa: CASSLDGGPNEQFF

d_call: -
clone_size: once
j_call: TRBJ1-2
v_call: TRBV5-1
cdr3_nt: TGCGCCAGCAGCTTGGAAGGGGAGCCAGGGGTCGATGGCTACACCTTC
cdr3_aa: CASSLEGEPGVDGYTF

d_call: -
clone_size: -
j_call: TRBJ2-1
v_call: TRBV20-1
cdr3_nt: TGCAGTGCTAGTGGCACCGGCACAGGCGAGTACAATGAGCAGTTCTTC
cdr3_aa: CSASGTGTGEYNEQFF

d_call: TRBD1
clone_size: -
j_call: TRBJ2-7
v_call: TRBV6-5
cdr3_nt: TGTGCCAGCACGAGCCGGGACAGGGGTTCCTACGAGCAGTACTTC
cdr3_aa: CASTSRDRGSYEQYF

d_call: TRBD1
clone_size: -
j_call: TRBJ1-2
v_call: TRBV5-3
cdr3_nt: TGTGCCAGAAGCATGAACCCGGGACAGGGGACTTCTAACTATGGCTACACCTTC
cdr3_aa: CARSMNPGQGTSNYGYTF

d_call: TRBD2
clone_size: -
j_call: TRBJ2-1
v_call: TRBV4-2
cdr3_nt: TGTGCCAGCAGCCAAGCGTCTAGCGGAGCAAACTACAATGAGCAGTTCTTC
cdr3_aa: CASSQASSGANYNEQFF

d_call: -
clone_size: -
j_call: TRBJ2-5
v_call: TRBV11-2
cdr3_nt: TGTGCCAGCAGCTCTAGGCGGGTGGGGGCGCCGACGGAGACCCAGTACTTC
cdr3_aa: CASSSRRVGAPTETQYF